Shown below are 21 T cell receptor beta chains from a single sample sequenced in a study of T-cell reconstitution after alpha-beta-depleted transplantation in children. Unique molecular identifiers were incorporated when the TCRbeta library was constructed. TCRdb re-called the PCR reads through MiXCR, storing one row per CDR3 protein. The sample contains some 150,000 distinct CDR3 sequences, roughly 8.8% of which appear only once. This specimen consisted of PBMCs, mostly from graft donor cells, obtained 180 days after TCRalphabeta/CD19-depleted stem cell transplant. These receptors were obtained from a female patient between 2 and 15 years old who had a stem cell transplant for congenital amegakaryocytic thrombocytopenia, so the T cells may come from the graft donor.

This clonotype has more than one count but fewer than ten. The V and J genes are TRBV20-1 and TRBJ2-1, with 11 bases aligning to TRBD2. Germline values: CDR1 DFQATT, CDR2 SNEGSKA (reference sequence). The CDR3 contains 15 residues. V trimming: 3 bases; J trimming: 4 bases; junction bases outside the gene matches: 5. In nucleotides, the CDR3 is TGCAGTGCTAGCCCGACTAGCGGGGAATACAATGAGCAGTTCTTC. It codes for CSASPTSGEYNEQFF.

Of note for this clonotype: A much larger clone differs by one base, so this may be a read error. The chain links TRBV3-1 to TRBJ2-6; 7 bases map to TRBD2. CDR3 size: 19 residues. Germline V gene lookup returns CDR1 LGHDT and CDR2 YNNKEL (reference sequence). DNA for the CDR3: TGTGCCAGCAGCCAAGATTGGCTAGCGGAGAGCTCTGGGGCCAACGGCCTGACTTTC. It translates to CASSQDWLAESSGANGLTF.

This clonotype was picked up many times. DNA for the CDR3: TGTGCCAGCAGCGGAATACAGGGTTTTGGAGATACGCAGTATTTT. As protein: CASSGIQGFGDTQYF. The rearrangement uses TRBV5-4 and TRBJ2-3; TRBD1 is a possible D gene (6 bases). Per germline, CDR1 SGHNT and CDR2 YYREEE (reference sequence). V was shortened by 4 bases and J by 5 bases, with 17 bases between the two germline ends. This CDR3 region has 15 residues.

The V and J genes are TRBV7-6 and TRBJ1-2; 9 bases line up with TRBD1. Trimming took 5 bases from V and 9 from J; bases not matched to a gene: 10. The CDR3 extends over 14 amino acids. Germline-derived CDR1 and CDR2 are SGHVS and FNYEAQ. As DNA, the CDR3 is TGTGCCAGCAGCCCCCTGGACAGGGGTGATCGCTACACCTTC. Translation: CASSPLDRGDRYTF.

This chain joins TRBV7-9 and TRBJ2-1; D may be TRBD1 or TRBD2 (5 bases each). The CDR3 extends over 17 amino acids. Germline loops: CDR1 SEHNR, CDR2 FQNEAQ (reference sequence). V dropped 4 bases and J dropped 6 bases, with 22 bases sitting between them. The CDR3: CASSSSFPGTKGNEQFF. CDR3 nucleotide sequence: TGTGCCAGCAGCTCCTCGTTCCCAGGGACCAAGGGCAATGAGCAGTTCTTC.

This clonotype was detected many times. V is TRBV4-3 and J is TRBJ2-1, with 7 bases that match TRBD1. The CDR3 runs 15 residues. Germline CDR1 and CDR2: LGHNA and YSLEER. V was pared by 1 base and J by 9 bases, with 9 bases of the junction left unmatched. The CDR3 protein is CASSQAKTGLGEQFF. In DNA form, the CDR3 reads TGCGCCAGCAGCCAAGCTAAGACAGGGCTCGGTGAGCAGTTCTTC.

The sample holds a few counts of this clonotype. The rearrangement links TRBV28 to TRBJ2-7; D may be TRBD2 (5 bases). The germline gives CDR1 MDHEN, CDR2 SYDVKM. Trimming cost V 5 bases and J 3 bases, with 26 bases left between them. The length of the CDR3 is 18 residues. The CDR3 loop reads CASSPPGLLRTELYEQYF. The CDR3 bases are TGTGCCAGCAGTCCCCCAGGACTCCTCCGGACGGAACTCTACGAGCAGTACTTC.

This clonotype was found many times. V gene TRBV7-2 combines with J gene TRBJ1-5; 7 bases fit TRBD1. CDR1 is SGHTA, CDR2 FQGNSA, per germline. The trim removed 5 bases at V and 9 bases at J, leaving 10 bases unmatched. This CDR3 comprises 14 residues. CDR3 loop: CASSPGGFSRPQHF. For the CDR3, the DNA is TGTGCCAGCAGCCCAGGGGGATTCTCGCGGCCCCAGCATTTT.

The chain recombines TRBV5-1 with TRBJ1-1; 9 positions match TRBD1. Per germline, CDR1 SGHRS and CDR2 YFSETQ. Trimming cost V 4 bases and J 10 bases; bases outside gene matches: 5. The CDR3 length is 12 residues. CDR3 residues: CASSRDRARAFF. In DNA form, the CDR3 reads TGCGCCAGCAGCCGGGACAGGGCGCGAGCTTTCTTT. Combining the CDR3 with reference TRBV5-1 and TRBJ1-1 gives the whole variable domain KAGVTQTPRYLIKTRGQQVTLSCSPISGHRSVSWYQQTPGQGLQFLFEYFSETQRNKGNFPGRFSGRQFSNSRSEMNVSTLELGDSALYLCASSRDRARAFFGQGTRLTVV.

This clonotype was seen many times. The gene calls are TRBV12-3 or TRBV12-4 and TRBJ2-1, with 10 bases fitting TRBD2. The CDR3 spans 14 residues. Germline trimming cut 5 bases from V and 8 bases from J; bases unmatched to any gene: 6. The CDR3 spells CASSPTSGWDEQFF. CDR3 DNA: TGTGCCAGCAGTCCGACTAGCGGGTGGGATGAGCAGTTCTTC.

This clonotype was seen at least ten times. The chain links TRBV10-3 to TRBJ2-5; a possible D gene is TRBD2 (5 bases). From germline, CDR1 is ENHRY and CDR2 SYGVKD. V dropped 4 bases and J dropped 2 bases, with 11 bases sitting between them. The CDR3 has 14 amino acids. CDR3 sequence (DNA): TGTGCCATCAGTGCTACACTAGGACAAGAGACCCAGTACTTC. Translated, it gives CAISATLGQETQYF.

This clonotype was recorded many times. V and J are TRBV6-2 or TRBV6-3 and TRBJ2-2; 10 bases align to TRBD1. The CDR3 loop spans 15 amino acids. The J segment lost 5 bases and the V segment lost 5 bases, leaving 5 bases of the junction unmatched. CDR1 and CDR2 (germline): MNHEY, SVGEGT. CDR3 amino acids: CASSPGQGLTGELFF. CDR3 nucleotides: TGTGCCAGCAGTCCGGGACAGGGGCTGACCGGGGAGCTGTTTTTT.

Notes on this clonotype: Just one base apart from a much larger clone, this may be a read error. It is likely a read error, because the conserved phenylalanine at the end of the CDR3 is missing. The chain is built from TRBV12-3 or TRBV12-4 and TRBJ2-5; D gene uncertain. The CDR3 runs 14 residues. V lost 3 bases to trimming and J lost 4 bases, with 12 bases between them. The CDR3 is CASSFLLRSETQYL. CDR3 sequence (DNA): TGTGCCAGCAGTTTCCTGTTGAGGTCAGAGACCCAGTACTTA.

Only a few counts were recorded for this clonotype. The V and J genes are TRBV20-1 and TRBJ1-4; a possible D gene is TRBD1 (6 bases). The CDR3 loop spans 14 amino acids. Trimming took 6 bases from V and 0 from J, leaving 11 bases between them. Germline CDR1 DFQATT, CDR2 SNEGSKA (reference sequence). CDR3 nucleotides: TGCAGTGCACAAAGACAGGCAACTAATGAAAAACTGTTTTTT. Translated, it gives CSAQRQATNEKLFF.

This clonotype was counted many times. The rearrangement joins TRBV20-1 to TRBJ2-3; possible D gene TRBD2, 6 bases. Germline CDR1 and CDR2: DFQATT and SNEGSKA (reference sequence). V was trimmed by 6 bases and J by 1 base, leaving 14 bases between them. This CDR3 comprises 14 residues. The CDR3 DNA reads as TGCAGTGCCATGGGACTCAGCCGCACAGATACGCAGTATTTT. Protein product: CSAMGLSRTDTQYF.

The V call is TRBV25-1, the J call TRBJ2-5; D remains ambiguous. The CDR3 is 12 residues long. V was cut by 8 bases and J by 2 bases, with 9 bases left in between. Germline V gene data show CDR1 as MGHDK and CDR2 as SYGVNS. CDR3 DNA sequence: TGTGCCAGCGCCAAAATACAAGAGACCCAGTACTTC. This codes for CASAKIQETQYF.

This clonotype was seen repeatedly, ten times or more. The rearrangement links TRBV20-1 to TRBJ2-7, with a tentative D call TRBD2 (6 bases). Deletions cut 3 bases from V and 2 bases from J, with 8 bases between. Looked up from germline, CDR1 is DFQATT and CDR2 is SNEGSKA (reference sequence). The CDR3 loop spans 12 amino acids. Written as DNA, the CDR3 is TGCAGTGCTAGCGGGGGTCCCTACGAGCAGTACTTC. Protein sequence: CSASGGPYEQYF.

This clonotype came up many times. J is TRBJ2-5 and V is TRBV7-6; TRBD2 matches at 9 bases. After removal of 1 base from V and 1 base from J, the junction contained 4 bases not matched to a gene. Per the germline V gene, CDR1 is SGHVS and CDR2 is FNYEAQ. This CDR3 has 16 amino acids. The CDR3 sequence: CASSLVASGAQETQYF. CDR3 in DNA: TGTGCCAGCAGCTTAGTAGCTAGCGGGGCCCAAGAGACCCAGTACTTC.

This clonotype was seen ten or more times. The chain combines TRBV5-8 with TRBJ1-3; no reliable D call. Germline-derived CDR1 and CDR2 are SGHTS and YDEGEE. The CDR3 totals 15 residues. V dropped 0 bases and J dropped 0 bases, with 7 bases sitting between them. CDR3 in amino acids: CASSLDGISGNTIYF. The DNA for the CDR3 is TGTGCCAGCAGCTTGGACGGGATCTCTGGAAACACCATATATTTT.

The chain employs TRBV10-3 and TRBJ2-7, with 9 bases matching TRBD2. From germline, CDR1 is ENHRY and CDR2 SYGVKD. This CDR3 is 16 amino acids long. V was clipped by 0 bases and J by 2 bases; unmatched bases: 5. Written as DNA, the CDR3 is TGTGCCATCAGTGAGTCTATTAGCGGGGGACCCTACGAGCAGTACTTC. Its protein product is CAISESISGGPYEQYF.

Of note for this clonotype: The junction shows a germline mismatch at one end, possibly a read error. The chain employs TRBV20-1 and TRBJ2-5; D may be TRBD1 or TRBD2 (5 bases each). In germline, CDR1 is DFQATT, CDR2 SNEGSKA (reference sequence). The CDR3 consists of 11 residues. The CDR3 is CSASRAGDARF. The CDR3 DNA reads as TGCAGTGCTAGTAGGGCCGGGGACGCTCGGTTC.